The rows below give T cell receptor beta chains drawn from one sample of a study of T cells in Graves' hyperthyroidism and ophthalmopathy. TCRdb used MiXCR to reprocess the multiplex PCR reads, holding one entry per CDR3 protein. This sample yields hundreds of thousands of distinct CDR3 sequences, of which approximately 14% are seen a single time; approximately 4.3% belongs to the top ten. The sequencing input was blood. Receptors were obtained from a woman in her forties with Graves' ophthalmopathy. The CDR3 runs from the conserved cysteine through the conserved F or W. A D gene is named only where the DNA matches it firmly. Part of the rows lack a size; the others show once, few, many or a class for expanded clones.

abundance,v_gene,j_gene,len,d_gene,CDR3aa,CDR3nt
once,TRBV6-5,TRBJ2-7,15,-,CASSYSASSSYEQYF,TGTGCCAGCAGTTACTCGGCTAGTAGCTCCTACGAGCAGTACTTC
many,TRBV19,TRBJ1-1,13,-,CASSIAGRNEAFF,TGTGCCAGTAGTATAGCTGGGCGGAATGAAGCTTTCTTT
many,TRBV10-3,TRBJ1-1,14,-,CAISDPGSWTEAFF,TGTGCCATCAGTGACCCGGGAAGTTGGACTGAAGCTTTCTTT
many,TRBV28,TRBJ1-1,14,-,CASRLQGWNTEAFF,TGTGCCAGCAGACTACAGGGATGGAACACTGAAGCTTTCTTT
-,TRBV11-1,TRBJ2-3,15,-,CASSLGEDIWDTQYF,TGTGCCAGCAGCTTAGGGGAGGATATCTGGGATACGCAGTATTTT
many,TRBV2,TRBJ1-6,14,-,CASTGTRDNSPLHF,TGTGCCAGCACAGGAACAAGGGATAATTCACCCCTCCACTTT
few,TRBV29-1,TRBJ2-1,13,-,CSVEQGRYNEQFF,TGCAGCGTTGAACAGGGGAGGTACAATGAGCAGTTCTTC
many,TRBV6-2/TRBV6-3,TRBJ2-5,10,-,CASSKETQYF,TGTGCCAGCAGCAAAGAGACCCAGTACTTC
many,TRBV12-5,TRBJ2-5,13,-,CASGVPIQETQYF,TGTGCTAGTGGTGTCCCCATCCAAGAGACCCAGTACTTC
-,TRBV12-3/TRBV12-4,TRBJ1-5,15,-,CASSNSPRADQPQHF,TGTGCCAGCAGCAATAGCCCCCGGGCGGATCAGCCCCAGCATTTT
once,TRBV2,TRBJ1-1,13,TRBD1,CASPPGQGTEAFF,TGTGCCAGCCCCCCGGGACAGGGCACTGAAGCTTTCTTT
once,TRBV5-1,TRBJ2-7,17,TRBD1,CASSAGSGQYMFYEQYF,TGCGCCAGCAGCGCTGGGTCGGGACAGTATATGTTCTACGAGCAGTACTTC
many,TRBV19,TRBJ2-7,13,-,CASSARVGYEQYF,TGTGCCAGTAGCGCGCGGGTAGGCTACGAGCAGTACTTC
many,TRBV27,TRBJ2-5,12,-,CASSRPQETQYF,TGTGCCAGCAGCCGCCCCCAAGAGACCCAGTACTTC
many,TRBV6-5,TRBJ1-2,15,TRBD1,CASSASQGAWNGYTF,TGTGCCAGCAGCGCCTCGCAGGGGGCCTGGAATGGCTACACCTTC
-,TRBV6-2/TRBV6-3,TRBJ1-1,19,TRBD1,CASSYAHDYRGRRGTEAFF,TGTGCCAGCAGTTACGCGCACGATTACAGGGGGCGGCGAGGTACTGAAGCTTTCTTT
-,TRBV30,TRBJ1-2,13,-,CASQRGDTYGYTF,TGTGCCTCTCAAAGGGGGGACACCTATGGCTACACCTTC
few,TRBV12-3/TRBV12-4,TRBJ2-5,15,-,CASSYPQQGQETQYF,TGTGCCAGCAGTTACCCCCAACAGGGTCAAGAGACCCAGTACTTC
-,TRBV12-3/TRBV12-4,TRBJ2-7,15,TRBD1,CASSAGTGGLYEQYF,TGTGCCAGCAGTGCCGGGACAGGGGGCTTGTACGAGCAGTACTTC
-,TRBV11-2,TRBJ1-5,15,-,CASSLYPTGNQPQHF,TGTGCCAGCAGCTTATATCCCACAGGGAATCAGCCCCAGCATTTT
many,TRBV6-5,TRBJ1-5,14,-,CASSYGQSNQPQHF,TGTGCCAGCAGTTACGGACAGAGCAATCAGCCCCAGCATTTT
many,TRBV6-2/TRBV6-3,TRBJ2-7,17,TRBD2,CASSYTPELAGVYEQYF,TGTGCCAGCAGCTACACCCCCGAGCTAGCGGGGGTCTACGAGCAGTACTTC
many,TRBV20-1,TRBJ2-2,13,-,CSASDSGGGELFF,TGCAGTGCTAGTGACAGCGGAGGGGGGGAGCTGTTTTTT
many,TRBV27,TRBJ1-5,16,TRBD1,CASSPYPTGFNQPQHF,TGTGCCAGCAGTCCGTACCCGACAGGGTTCAATCAGCCCCAGCATTTT
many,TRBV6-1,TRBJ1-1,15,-,CASSDGRIMNTEAFF,TGTGCCAGCAGTGATGGCAGAATTATGAACACTGAAGCTTTCTTT
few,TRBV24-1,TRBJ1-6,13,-,CATSEGANSPLHF,TGTGCCACCAGTGAGGGGGCCAATTCACCCCTCCACTTT
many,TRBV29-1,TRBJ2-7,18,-,CSVEDLEGWGTPPYEQYF,TGCAGCGTTGAAGATTTGGAGGGGTGGGGGACGCCTCCCTACGAGCAGTACTTC
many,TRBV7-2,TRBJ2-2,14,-,CASSLTWEVGELFF,TGTGCCAGCAGCTTAACGTGGGAGGTCGGGGAGCTGTTTTTT
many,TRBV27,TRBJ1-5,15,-,CASSPKPGFRQPQHF,TGTGCCAGCAGCCCAAAGCCGGGGTTTAGGCAGCCCCAGCATTTT
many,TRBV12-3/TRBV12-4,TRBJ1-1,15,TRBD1,CASSLGRTGSDEAFF,TGTGCCAGCAGTTTAGGAAGGACAGGGTCGGATGAAGCTTTCTTT
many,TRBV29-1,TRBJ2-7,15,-,CSVVGFDSGYYEQYF,TGCAGCGTTGTAGGGTTCGATAGCGGATACTACGAGCAGTACTTC
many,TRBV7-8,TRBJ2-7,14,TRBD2,CATRPGGGRYEQYF,TGTGCCACCCGGCCCGGGGGCGGGAGGTACGAGCAGTACTTC
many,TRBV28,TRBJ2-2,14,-,CASRDSLNTGELFF,TGTGCCAGTCGTGACTCATTGAACACCGGGGAGCTGTTTTTT
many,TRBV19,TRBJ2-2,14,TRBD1,CASSIRQGREELFF,TGTGCCAGTAGTATCAGACAGGGGCGCGAGGAGCTGTTTTTT
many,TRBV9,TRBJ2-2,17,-,CASSVGSRDKNTGELFF,TGTGCCAGCAGCGTAGGCTCCCGGGACAAAAACACCGGGGAGCTGTTTTTT
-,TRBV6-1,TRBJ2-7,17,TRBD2,CASSQGLAGAAFYEQYF,TGTGCCAGCAGTCAAGGACTAGCGGGAGCCGCCTTCTACGAGCAGTACTTC
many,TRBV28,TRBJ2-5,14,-,CASSPHAATETQYF,TGTGCCAGCAGTCCCCATGCAGCAACAGAGACCCAGTACTTC
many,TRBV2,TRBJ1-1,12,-,CASSELGFEAFF,TGTGCCAGCAGTGAGTTAGGATTTGAAGCTTTCTTT
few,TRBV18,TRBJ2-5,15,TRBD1,CASSLSGGQQETQYF,TGTGCCAGCTCACTTTCAGGGGGCCAACAAGAGACCCAGTACTTC
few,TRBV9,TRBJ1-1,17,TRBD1,CASSVPTQGASLTEAFF,TGTGCCAGCAGCGTCCCCACCCAGGGGGCGAGTCTTACTGAAGCTTTCTTT